These T cell receptor beta chains were read from a single sample in a study of blood T cell repertoires in COVID-19. The protocol was immunoSEQ multiplex PCR, while the TCRdb copy is restricted to in-frame clones and leaves out a portion. Among under 250,000 clones listed, around 85% were seen once. The sample was peripheral blood. All receptors come from a woman in her seventies with COVID-19, enrolled during active disease. CDR3s include the opening cysteine and the closing phenylalanine or tryptophan. Each record gives: J gene, clone size, V gene, CDR3 protein. Clone size is shown for a subset of rows, as once, few, many or a class of expanded clone.

TRBJ1-5 | - | TRBV6-2/TRBV6-3 | CASSFDWTGDSNQPQHF
TRBJ1-6 | - | TRBV4-2 | CASSQDRRDGTYNSPLHF
TRBJ1-2 | - | TRBV29-1 | CSAHQGDHGYTF
TRBJ2-3 | - | TRBV18 | CASSRTSGRRTDTQYF
TRBJ2-2 | - | TRBV2 | CASNPGQGNRELFF
TRBJ2-2 | few | TRBV28 | CASTQGDNTGELFF
TRBJ2-5 | - | TRBV7-3 | CASSLGPQETQYF
TRBJ1-2 | - | TRBV6-2/TRBV6-3 | CASSYLKGQNYGYTF
TRBJ2-3 | - | TRBV4-1 | CASSQKRDLGTDTQYF
TRBJ1-4 | once | TRBV19 | CASSKRTGVEKLFF
TRBJ1-6 | - | TRBV21-1 | CASSAQNGTGLSPLHF
TRBJ1-2 | - | TRBV18 | CASSQARIANYGYTF
TRBJ2-7 | - | TRBV9 | CASSVSTGLSYEQYF
TRBJ1-1 | - | TRBV5-1 | CASSSRQGLGTEAFF
TRBJ1-5 | - | TRBV27 | CASSLSPLSNQPQHF
TRBJ1-1 | - | TRBV5-4 | CASSLLGQNTEAFF
TRBJ1-2 | few | TRBV7-9 | CATLRQGAPQGYTF
TRBJ2-2 | - | TRBV7-8 | CASSLRDRGLANTGELFF
TRBJ2-3 | once | TRBV10-3 | CAISGAGADTQYF
TRBJ1-2 | - | TRBV2 | CASSRDSNGYTF
TRBJ1-6 | - | TRBV7-6 | CASSLRGTGYSPLHF
TRBJ2-6 | - | TRBV30 | CAWSVVDRAAGANVLTF
TRBJ1-5 | - | TRBV2 | CASTGLSNQPQHF
TRBJ2-2 | - | TRBV7-2 | CASSLDSHRWELFF
TRBJ1-6 | once | TRBV28 | CASSLRTGVSPYNSPLHF
TRBJ1-6 | once | TRBV6-5 | CASTLGSYNSPLHF